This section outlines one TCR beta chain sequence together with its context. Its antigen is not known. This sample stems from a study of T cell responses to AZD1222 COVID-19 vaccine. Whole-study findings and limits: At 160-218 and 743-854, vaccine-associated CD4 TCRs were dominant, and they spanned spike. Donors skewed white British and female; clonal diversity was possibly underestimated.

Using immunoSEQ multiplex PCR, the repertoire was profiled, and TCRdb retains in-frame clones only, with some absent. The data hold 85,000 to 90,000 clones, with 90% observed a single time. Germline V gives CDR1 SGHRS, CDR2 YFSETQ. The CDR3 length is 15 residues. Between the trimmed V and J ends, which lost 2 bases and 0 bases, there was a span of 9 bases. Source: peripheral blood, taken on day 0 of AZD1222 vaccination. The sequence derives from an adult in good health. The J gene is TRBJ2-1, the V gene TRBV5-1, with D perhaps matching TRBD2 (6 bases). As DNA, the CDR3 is TGCGCCAGCAGCTTATCGGGGGTCTCCTACAATGAGCAGTTCTTC. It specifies CASSLSGVSYNEQFF.